This T cell receptor (beta chain) derives from a study of cytomegalovirus exposure and HLA in healthy donors. Study context: Unique TCRs from HLA-typed donors, 75 million to 100 million of them, were held in an early data release. General study points: Most TCR sequences were seen very rarely across donors, but some public TCRs occurred in many.

To note about this clone: Its antigen is not known.

The length of the CDR3 is 15 residues. V lost 5 bases and J lost 2; bases outside the gene matches: 3. Looked up from germline, CDR1 is SGHAT and CDR2 is FQNNGV. Vbeta (60) and Jbeta (13) primers were used in the PCR. The data were produced by immunoSEQ multiplex PCR, yet TCRdb's version contains in-frame clones alone and is incomplete. The repertoire holds some 110,000 clones, with about 62% as singletons. The sequence was obtained from a woman aged 40 to 50 in good health and CMV-seropositive. Specimen: PBMCs. The rearrangement joins TRBV11-2 to TRBJ2-5, with TRBD2 matching over 12 bases. The DNA for the CDR3 is TGTGCCAGCAGCCCTAGCGGGGGGGAACAAGAGACCCAGTACTTC. Protein product: CASSPSGGEQETQYF.